The TCR beta chain under discussion was sequenced for a study of T cell responses to AZD1222 COVID-19 vaccine. Study details: Second-dose groups at about 4 or about 12 weeks were pooled. The study, taken as a whole, reports: All repertoire sampling was performed exclusively after the peak T cell response. Recipients of two AZD1222 doses showed rising Spike-specific TCR breadth and depth. Females made up more of the donors, who were largely white British, and clonal diversity may have come out too low.

CDR3 length: 15 residues. Germline values: CDR1 KGHSH, CDR2 LQKENI. The germline V and J ends were trimmed by 1 base and 5 bases, with 14 bases remaining between them. Generated by immunoSEQ multiplex PCR, the TCRdb table keeps only in-frame clones and is missing some. The sample contains about 61,000 clones, approximately 90% of which appear only once. About this clone: Its antigen remains unidentified.

This clonotype originated in an adult in good health. The chain joins TRBV18 to TRBJ1-1; no definite D call. The source was peripheral blood, collected on day 0 of AZD1222 vaccination. This CDR3 reads CASSPLELLGTEAFF. CDR3 DNA: TGTGCCAGCTCACCACTGGAATTGCTTGGAACTGAAGCTTTCTTT.